The following is a TCR beta chain sequence with its context. The antigen remains unidentified. Random hexamers served to reverse transcribe roughly 0.5 to 1 ug RNA. Using its own MiXCR run on the immunoSEQ multiplex PCR reads, TCRdb lists one record per CDR3 protein. The sample has some 120,000 distinct CDR3 sequences, 90% to 95% seen once. The data were taken from a study of CD8 T cells in Susac syndrome. The wider study: Within the sequenced Susac syndrome patient group, about six exhibited active disease and under 10 were in remission.

Overall study results and limits: Roughly 5 Susac-specific public clones appeared in CD8+ TEMRA repertoires, and roughly 17 in total CD8+ repertoires.

V was pared by 0 bases and J by 3 bases, with 5 bases of the junction left unmatched. The CDR3 totals 17 residues. CDR1 and CDR2 (germline): MGHDK, SYGVNS. The material sequenced was CD8+ T cells from PBMCs. V gene TRBV25-1 combines with J gene TRBJ1-4; TRBD1 agrees at 9 bases. This clonotype was sampled from a human donor with Susac syndrome. CDR3 sequence (DNA): TGTGCCAGCAGTGAATACCGGACAGGGGAATCTAATGAAAAACTGTTTTTT. As protein: CASSEYRTGESNEKLFF.